This entry describes one T cell receptor (beta chain). The sample originates from a study of patients and donors after allogeneic stem cell transplantation. TCRdb recomputed calls from the RT-PCR reads with MiXCR, one row per CDR3 protein. This sample carries about a million distinct CDR3 sequences, approximately 18% of them seen once, and the ten largest clones take roughly 6%. CDR3 length: 15 residues. V was clipped by 3 bases and J by 2 bases, with 11 bases between them. Germline-derived CDR1 and CDR2 are MNHEY and SVGEGT. The sequenced sample was blood, either unsorted or a sorted T cell fraction (not recorded which). This clonotype was obtained from a human donor who was either an allogeneic HSCT recipient or a stem cell or donor lymphocyte infusion donor (not recorded which). It is not recorded whose cells these are; they may come from a transplant donor. V usage is TRBV6-2 or TRBV6-3 and J usage is TRBJ1-5; D is undetermined. The CDR3 DNA follows: TGTGCCAGCAGTTATCTTCCTGTTGGCAATCAGCCCCAGCATTTT. Its protein is CASSYLPVGNQPQHF.